The sequence of this T cell receptor beta chain was determined in a study of T cells in Graves' hyperthyroidism and ophthalmopathy. The overall study: Peripheral blood sampling occurred at initial diagnosis, before any treatment. Broader study findings: Clonotypes that were expanded in thyroid above 0.001 mostly appeared in blood too.

CDR1 is MNHEY and CDR2 is SMNVEV in the germline V gene (reference sequence). Trimming took 2 bases from V and 3 from J, leaving 14 bases between them. CDR3 length: 15 residues. PBMCs stemmed from around 10 ml fresh peripheral blood. This clonotype was counted ten times or more. Its target is not known. Amplified TCR beta CDR3 regions derived from RNA transcripts. When the TCR CDR3 underwent first-round RT-PCR, the HTBI primer set was used. A single record per CDR3 protein comes from TCRdb applying MiXCR to the multiplex PCR reads. The sample lists under 400,000 distinct CDR3 sequences, 15% to 20% occurring once.

V usage is TRBV27 and J usage is TRBJ2-7; possible D gene TRBD1, 6 bases. The source material was blood. The receptor was isolated from a woman in her forties with Graves' ophthalmopathy. CDR3 residues: CASSLQGRANYEQYF. CDR3 bases: TGTGCCAGCAGTTTACAGGGGCGGGCAAACTACGAGCAGTACTTC.